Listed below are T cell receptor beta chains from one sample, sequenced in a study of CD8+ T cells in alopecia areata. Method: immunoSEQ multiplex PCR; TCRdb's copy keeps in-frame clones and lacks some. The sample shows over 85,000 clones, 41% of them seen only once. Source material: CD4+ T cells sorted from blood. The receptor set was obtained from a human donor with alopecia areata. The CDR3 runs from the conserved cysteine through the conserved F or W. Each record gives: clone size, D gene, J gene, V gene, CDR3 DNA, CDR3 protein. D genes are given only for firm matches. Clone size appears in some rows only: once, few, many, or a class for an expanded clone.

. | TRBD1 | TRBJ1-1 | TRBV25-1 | TGTGCCAGCAGTGCCCTGGGACAGGGGAACACTGAAGCTTTCTTT | CASSALGQGNTEAFF
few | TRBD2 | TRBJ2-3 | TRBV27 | TGTGCCAGCAGTCTATTCTCGCCAGCGGGGGTTACAGATACGCAGTATTTT | CASSLFSPAGVTDTQYF
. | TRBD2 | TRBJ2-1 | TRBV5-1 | TGCGCCAGCAGAAACGACCTGGGACTAGCGGTCAATGAGCAGTTCTTC | CASRNDLGLAVNEQFF
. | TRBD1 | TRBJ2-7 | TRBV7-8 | TGTGCCAGCGGCGGGACAGGGGTTTCCAGGCAGTACTTC | CASGGTGVSRQYF
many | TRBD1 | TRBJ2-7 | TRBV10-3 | TGTGCCATCAGTGAGTCTCAGGGGGCCGAGCAGTACTTC | CAISESQGAEQYF
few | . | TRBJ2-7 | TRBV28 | TGTGCCAGCAGTTTAACGCCGGGGGTCAACGAGCAGTACTTC | CASSLTPGVNEQYF
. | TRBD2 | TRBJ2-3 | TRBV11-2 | TGTGCCAGCAGAACTAGCGGGGGGGCTGCGCAGTATTTT | CASRTSGGAAQYF
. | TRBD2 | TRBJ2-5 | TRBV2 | TGTGCCAGCAGTGAAGGGGGACTAGCGGGAGGGTCGAAGACCCAGTACTTC | CASSEGGLAGGSKTQYF
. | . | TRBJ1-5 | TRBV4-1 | TGCGCCAGCAGCCCCCAATACAATCAGCCCCAGCATTTT | CASSPQYNQPQHF
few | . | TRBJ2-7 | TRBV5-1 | TGCGCCAGCAGCCGGGACATCTCCTACGAGCAGTACTTC | CASSRDISYEQYF
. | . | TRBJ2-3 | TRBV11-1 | TGTGCCAGCAGCTTAGTCGCGTATACGCAGTATTTT | CASSLVAYTQYF
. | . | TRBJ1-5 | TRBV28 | TGTGCCAGCAGTACAGGTGTTATCCAGCCCCAGCATTTT | CASSTGVIQPQHF
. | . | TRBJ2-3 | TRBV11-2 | TGTGCCAGCAGCTTAGAGGCGGGTCGCACAGATACGCAGTATTTT | CASSLEAGRTDTQYF
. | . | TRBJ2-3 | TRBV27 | TGTGCCAGCAGTCGGAAGAGAGGAGATACGCAGTATTTT | CASSRKRGDTQYF
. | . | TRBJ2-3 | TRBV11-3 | TGTGCCAGCAGCCCAAAACAGGGATCAGATACGCAGTATTTT | CASSPKQGSDTQYF
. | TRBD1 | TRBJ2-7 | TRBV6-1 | TGTGCCAGCCGGACAGGGGGCTACGAGCAGTACTTC | CASRTGGYEQYF
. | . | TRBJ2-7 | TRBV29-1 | TGCAGCGCCAGGAAAACCTACGAGCAGTACTTC | CSARKTYEQYF
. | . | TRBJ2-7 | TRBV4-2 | TGTGCCAGCAGCCTGGAGGAGGGAACCCGCGAGCAGTACTTC | CASSLEEGTREQYF